One T cell receptor beta chain is described in this entry. These data belong to a study of control samples from healthy donors and cancer patients. Profiled with immunoSEQ multiplex PCR; TCRdb holds only in-frame clones, not every one. Among about 130,000 clones listed, 70% to 90% were seen once. CDR1 and CDR2 (germline): SGHTS, YDEGEE. The CDR3 consists of 14 residues. V lost 3 bases to trimming and J lost 4 bases, with 14 bases between them. The specimen was blood. The chain recombines TRBV5-8 with TRBJ2-7; D is possibly TRBD2 (7 bases). The TCR was taken from a middle-aged man in good health. The DNA for the CDR3 is TGTGCCAGCAGCTGGGTAGGGGGGGATTACGAGCAGTACTTC. As protein: CASSWVGGDYEQYF. The entire variable domain, with the rest obtained from reference TRBV5-8 and TRBJ2-7, is as follows: EAGVTQSPTHLIKTRGQQATLRCSPISGHTSVYWYQQALGLGLQFLLWYDEGEERNRGNFPPRFSGRQFPNYSSELNVNALELEDSALYLCASSWVGGDYEQYFGPGTRLTVT.